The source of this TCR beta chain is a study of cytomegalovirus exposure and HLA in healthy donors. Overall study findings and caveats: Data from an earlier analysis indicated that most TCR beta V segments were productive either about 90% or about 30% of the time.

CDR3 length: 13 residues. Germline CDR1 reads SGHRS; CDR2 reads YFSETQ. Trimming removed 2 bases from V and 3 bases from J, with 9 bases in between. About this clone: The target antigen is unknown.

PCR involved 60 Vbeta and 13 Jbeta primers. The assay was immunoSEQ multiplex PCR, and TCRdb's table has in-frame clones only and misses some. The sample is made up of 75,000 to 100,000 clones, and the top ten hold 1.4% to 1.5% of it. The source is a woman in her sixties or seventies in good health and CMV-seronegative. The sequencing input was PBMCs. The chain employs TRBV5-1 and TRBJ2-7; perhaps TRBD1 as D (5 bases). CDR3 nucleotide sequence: TGCGCCAGCAGCTTAGAGCAGGGCTACGAGCAGTACTTC. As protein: CASSLEQGYEQYF.